This passage covers 28 T cell receptor beta chains from one sample sequenced in a study of T cell clonotyping in hematopoietic cell transplantation. Profiled with immunoSEQ multiplex PCR; TCRdb holds only in-frame clones, not every one. The data contain about 9,000 clones, 85% to 90% of them seen just once; the ten biggest clones take up over 30%. Source: PBMCs, taken 180 days after allogeneic stem cell transplant. The receptors derive from a human patient who had an allogeneic stem cell transplant, so the T cells may come from the graft donor. The donor label of this sample is uncertain. Some clones in this sample may be carry-over from other donors' samples.

V usage is TRBV5-1 and J usage is TRBJ2-3; 11 bases match TRBD2. The trim removed 9 bases at V and 2 bases at J, leaving 5 bases unmatched. This CDR3 comprises 14 residues. The germline CDR1 and CDR2 sequences are SGHRS and YFSETQ. CDR3 region: CATTSGGSTDTQYF. The CDR3 coding sequence is TGCGCCACTACTAGCGGGGGATCCACAGATACGCAGTATTTT.

The chain couples TRBV2 to TRBJ1-5, with a weak D call TRBD1 (6 bases). Germline assignment: CDR1 SNHLY and CDR2 FYNNEI. There are 14 residues in the CDR3. V was cut by 4 bases and J by 7 bases, with 14 bases left in between. CDR3 sequence: CASSGRGIGQPQHF. CDR3 nucleotides: TGTGCCAGCAGTGGCAGGGGTATAGGGCAGCCCCAGCATTTT.

The rearrangement uses TRBV2 and TRBJ2-6; D gene ambiguous. The CDR3 length is 15 residues. Germline V CDR1 and CDR2: SNHLY, FYNNEI. V dropped 1 base and J dropped 3 bases, with 7 bases sitting between them. DNA of the CDR3: TGTGCCAGCAGTGAAGTCCCGGGTGGGGCCAACGTCCTGACTTTC. The encoded protein is CASSEVPGGANVLTF.

V gene TRBV9 combines with J gene TRBJ1-1; 8 positions match TRBD1. This CDR3 contains 13 residues. The J segment lost 7 bases and the V segment lost 1 base, leaving 3 bases of the junction unmatched. CDR1 and CDR2 from the germline V gene are SGDLS and YYNGEE. The CDR3 sequence is CASSVYGTGEAFF. CDR3 coding DNA: TGTGCCAGCAGCGTATACGGGACAGGTGAAGCTTTCTTT.

V is TRBV7-9 and J is TRBJ1-5; possible D gene TRBD1, 5 bases. CDR3 length: 14 residues. Germline values: CDR1 SEHNR, CDR2 FQNEAQ (reference sequence). The V and J ends lost 2 bases and 7 bases respectively, with 12 bases between them. The DNA of the CDR3 is TGTGCCAGCAGCTTACCATCAGGGAACCAGCCCCAGCATTTT. It is translated as CASSLPSGNQPQHF.

This chain uses TRBV30 with TRBJ1-1, with D unresolved. The CDR3 is made up of 10 amino acids. CDR1 and CDR2 (germline): GTSNPN, SVGIG (reference sequence). The V gene lost 3 bases and the J gene lost 10 bases, with 9 bases spanning the gap. CDR3 sequence (DNA): TGTGCCTGGAGAGGTCGCGGAGCTTTCTTT. It specifies CAWRGRGAFF.

The gene calls are TRBV28 and TRBJ2-1; perhaps D is TRBD1 or TRBD2 (6 bases each). The CDR3 spans 17 residues. The germline V gene has CDR1 MDHEN and CDR2 SYDVKM. The V and J ends lost 7 bases and 0 bases respectively, with 19 bases between them. CDR3 in DNA: TGTGCCAGCAAATGGGCGAACGGGGGCCTCTCCTACAATGAGCAGTTCTTC. Translation gives CASKWANGGLSYNEQFF.

CDR3 region: CASSQGQGFAEAFF. The CDR3 bases are TGCGCCAGCAGCCAAGGACAGGGGTTCGCTGAAGCTTTCTTT. The J gene is TRBJ1-1, the V gene TRBV4-3, with TRBD1 identical over 8 bases. This CDR3 has 14 amino acids. V shed 1 base, J shed 6 bases, and the junction held 4 bases outside the gene matches. From germline, CDR1 is LGHNA and CDR2 YSLEER.

The rearrangement joins TRBV5-6 to TRBJ2-1, with 9 bases matching TRBD1. The V and J ends lost 0 bases and 4 bases, in that order; junction bases with no gene match: 5. Germline CDR1 and CDR2: SGHDT and YYEEEE. This CDR3 has 16 amino acids. CDR3 DNA sequence: TGTGCCAGCAGCTTGGATGGGACAGGGTGGTACAATGAGCAGTTCTTC. Translation gives CASSLDGTGWYNEQFF.

This chain connects TRBV7-3 to TRBJ2-7; perhaps TRBD2 as D (7 bases). From germline, CDR1 is SGHTA and CDR2 FQGTGA. Trimming removed 1 base at V and 0 bases at J, with 13 bases between. This CDR3 is built from 16 residues. The CDR3 protein is CASSLRGGGASYEQYF. The DNA for the CDR3 is TGTGCCAGCAGCTTAAGAGGAGGGGGGGCCTCCTACGAGCAGTACTTC.

The V gene is TRBV4-1, the J gene TRBJ2-5; 11 bases map to TRBD2. The CDR3 runs 18 residues. Trimming took 6 bases from V and 2 from J; bases not matched to a gene: 14. Germline lookup yields CDR1 MGHRA and CDR2 YSYEKL. The CDR3 DNA follows: TGCGCCAGCAGGAAGGGGGCTAGCGGGGGGCCCACGCAAGAGACCCAGTACTTC. Translating gives CASRKGASGGPTQETQYF.

V and J are TRBV28 and TRBJ2-7; 8 bases line up with TRBD1. Germline CDR1 is MDHEN and CDR2 is SYDVKM. The CDR3 is made up of 14 amino acids. Germline trimming cut 4 bases from V and 6 bases from J; bases unmatched to any gene: 8. CDR3 loop: CASSSGTGRSEQYF. The CDR3 bases are TGTGCCAGCAGTTCAGGGACAGGACGAAGCGAGCAGTACTTC.

The chain uses TRBV7-2 and TRBJ2-7, with 7 nucleotides matching TRBD1. Germline trimming cut 5 bases from V and 7 bases from J; bases unmatched to any gene: 11. Per the germline V gene, CDR1 is SGHTA and CDR2 is FQGNSA. CDR3 length equals 14 residues. CDR3 residues: CASSPRDRNGEQYF. The CDR3, as DNA: TGTGCCAGCAGCCCCCGGGACAGAAATGGGGAGCAGTACTTC. Full variable domain (remainder filled in from reference TRBV7-2 and TRBJ2-7): GAGVSQSPSNKVTEKGKDVELRCDPISGHTALYWYRQSLGQGLEFLIYFQGNSAPDKSGLPSDRFSAERTGGSVSTLTIQRTQQEDSAVYLCASSPRDRNGEQYFGPGTRLTVT.

The V gene is TRBV27, the J gene TRBJ2-2, with 7 bases identical to TRBD1. The CDR3 consists of 17 residues. The J segment lost 3 bases and the V segment lost 1 base, leaving 8 bases of the junction unmatched. Germline-derived CDR1 and CDR2 are MNHEY and SMNVEV (reference sequence). CDR3 DNA sequence: TGTGCCAGCAGTTTATTGACCGGGACAGCCTACACCGGGGAGCTGTTTTTT. Protein: CASSLLTGTAYTGELFF.

CDR3 in DNA: TGCAAGCCCAGGACACCGAACACCGGGGAGCTGTTTTTT. It codes for CKPRTPNTGELFF. The chain is built from TRBV21-1 and TRBJ2-2; TRBD1, the table's D call, lacks a check against the DNA. TRBV21-1 is listed as a pseudogene. CDR3 length: 13 amino acids.

The table lists this clone with a count of one. The chain joins TRBV7-6 to TRBJ1-6; D not resolved. The CDR3 extends over 14 amino acids. Germline V gene sequence: CDR1 SGHVS, CDR2 FNYEAQ. V shed 5 bases and J shed 8 bases, with 13 bases lying between them. The DNA of the CDR3 is TGTGCCAGCAGCACCTCCGCGGAGTATTCACCCCTCCACTTT. It specifies CASSTSAEYSPLHF.

This chain joins TRBV6-5 and TRBJ1-4, with 8 bases aligning to TRBD1. Trimming at V came to 5 bases and at J to 6 bases, leaving 5 bases not matched to a gene. Germline V gene sequence: CDR1 MNHEY, CDR2 SVGAGI. The CDR3 consists of 14 residues. For the CDR3, the DNA is TGTGCCAGCAGTCAAACAGGGGGGGATGAAAAACTGTTTTTT. Its translation: CASSQTGGDEKLFF.

The V call is TRBV7-2, the J call TRBJ2-7; 8 bases line up with TRBD2. V lost 5 bases and J lost 5; bases outside the gene matches: 11. The CDR3 length is 15 residues. Germline CDR1 is SGHTA and CDR2 is FQGNSA. The CDR3 sequence: CASSRDRGTRNEQYF. The CDR3 nucleotides are TGTGCCAGCAGCCGGGACCGAGGGACTAGAAACGAGCAGTACTTC.

As DNA, the CDR3 is TGTGCCAGCTCACCATCGGACAATCAGCCCCAGCATTTT. It encodes CASSPSDNQPQHF. This chain joins TRBV18 and TRBJ1-5; no clear D. The CDR3 contains 13 residues. Germline loops: CDR1 KGHSH, CDR2 LQKENI. V was trimmed by 2 bases and J by 3 bases, leaving 5 bases between them.

The rearrangement joins TRBV29-1 to TRBJ1-1; D is unresolved. Germline values: CDR1 SQVTM, CDR2 ANQGSEA. The CDR3 loop spans 12 amino acids. V gave up 3 bases and J gave up 1 base, with 6 bases separating them. The CDR3 loop is CSVDLGNTEAFF. For the CDR3, the DNA is TGCAGCGTTGACCTCGGGAACACTGAAGCTTTCTTT. Full variable domain (outside the CDR3, taken from reference TRBV29-1 and TRBJ1-1): SAVISQKPSRDICQRGTSLTIQCQVDSQVTMMFWYRQQPGQSLTLIATANQGSEATYESGFVIDKFPISRPNLTFSTLTVSNMSPEDSSIYLCSVDLGNTEAFFGQGTRLTVV.

The V call is TRBV5-1, the J call TRBJ1-1; D remains unclear. The CDR3 is made up of 16 amino acids. In germline, CDR1 is SGHRS, CDR2 YFSETQ. Trimming pared 0 bases from V and 3 bases from J, leaving 15 bases between. In nucleotides, the CDR3 is TGCGCCAGCAGCTTGGGTGGCACCCTTGTATACACTGAAGCTTTCTTT. Translated: CASSLGGTLVYTEAFF.

The V and J genes are TRBV4-1 and TRBJ2-7; 10 bases map to TRBD1. The CDR3 covers 15 residues. Losses at the gene ends were 4 bases for V and 6 bases for J; bases not matched to a gene: 9. Germline V gene sequence: CDR1 MGHRA, CDR2 YSYEKL. The CDR3 sequence: CASSRSGQGEGEQYF. CDR3 DNA: TGCGCCAGCAGCCGCAGCGGACAGGGGGAAGGCGAGCAGTACTTC.

This clone occurred a few times. V usage is TRBV11-3 and J usage is TRBJ2-3; 12 bases match TRBD2. J gave up 0 bases and V 5 bases, and 12 bases lay outside the gene matches. Per the germline V gene, CDR1 is SGHNT and CDR2 is YENEEA. The CDR3 is 19 amino acids. The CDR3 DNA reads TGTGCCAGCAGCGAAGGACTAGCGGGGACGGCGCTAAGCACAGATACGCAGTATTTT. It specifies CASSEGLAGTALSTDTQYF.

The gene calls are TRBV7-8 and TRBJ2-2; 10 positions match TRBD1. CDR1 is SGHVS, CDR2 FQNEAQ, per germline. V lost 5 bases to trimming and J lost 1 base; unmatched junction nucleotides: 10. This CDR3 is 18 amino acids long. The CDR3 sequence: CASSGSRDRGQNTGELFF. For the CDR3, the DNA is TGTGCCAGCAGCGGAAGCCGGGACAGGGGTCAGAACACCGGGGAGCTGTTTTTT. The variable domain in full, with the rest retrieved from reference TRBV7-8 and TRBJ2-2, is GAGVSQSPRYKVAKRGQDVALRCDPISGHVSLFWYQQALGQGPEFLTYFQNEAQLDKSGLPSDRFFAERPEGSVSTLKIQRTQQEDSAVYLCASSGSRDRGQNTGELFFGEGSRLTVL.

This sequence joins TRBV27 and TRBJ2-5; D is undetermined. The CDR3 length is 12 residues. Per germline, CDR1 MNHEY and CDR2 SMNVEV (reference sequence). Trimming took 0 bases from V and 5 from J, leaving 4 bases between them. CDR3 sequence reads: CASSLSGETQYF. For the CDR3, the DNA is TGTGCCAGCAGTTTATCCGGGGAGACCCAGTACTTC.

This chain uses TRBV6-5 with TRBJ1-4; no clear D. Germline V gene lookup returns CDR1 MNHEY and CDR2 SVGAGI. The V gene lost 6 bases and the J gene lost 5 bases, with 10 bases spanning the gap. The CDR3 contains 13 residues. The CDR3 is CASSRLTNEKLFF. The CDR3, as DNA: TGTGCCAGCAGCCGGCTGACCAATGAAAAACTGTTTTTT.

This chain uses TRBV28 with TRBJ2-5, with D perhaps assigned TRBD1 or TRBD2 (5 bases each). V was clipped by 0 bases and J by 6 bases, with 14 bases between them. The CDR3 totals 15 residues. Per the germline V gene, CDR1 is MDHEN and CDR2 is SYDVKM. The CDR3 nucleotides are TGTGCCAGCAGTTTATGGCCAGGGACGAGCAAGACCCAGTACTTC. Encoded protein: CASSLWPGTSKTQYF.

This chain connects TRBV5-1 to TRBJ2-5; TRBD1 might be the D (6 bases). Deletions cut 4 bases from V and 0 bases from J, with 13 bases between. The CDR3 consists of 15 residues. Germline V lookup: CDR1 SGHRS, CDR2 YFSETQ. The DNA for the CDR3 is TGCGCCAGCAGCCTGACCGGACAGAACCAAGAGACCCAGTACTTC. Residues: CASSLTGQNQETQYF. Supplemented by reference TRBV5-1 and TRBJ2-5, the full variable domain reads KAGVTQTPRYLIKTRGQQVTLSCSPISGHRSVSWYQQTPGQGLQFLFEYFSETQRNKGNFPGRFSGRQFSNSRSEMNVSTLELGDSALYLCASSLTGQNQETQYFGPGTRLLVL.